This T cell receptor beta chain was recovered during a study of T cell repertoires in cytomegalovirus infection. Study-wide findings and caveats: Cumulated frequencies of public TCR beta families served to identify carriers of CMV plus the relevant HLA.

A single record per CDR3 protein comes from TCRdb applying MiXCR to the reads. The sample records hundreds of thousands of distinct CDR3 sequences, about a third being singletons. Notes on this clonotype: What it binds is unknown.

The sequenced sample was cultured CD8+ T cells from PBMCs, obtained from culture after CMV antigen stimulation. The receptor was isolated from a human donor in good health (CMV status not recorded). Some clones in this sample may be carry-over from other donors' samples.

The CDR3 loop reads CASSTNTGGEETQYF. For the CDR3, the DNA is TGTGCCAGCAGCACCAACACCGGCGGCGAAGAGACCCAGTACTTC. This chain links TRBV7-9 with TRBJ2-5; D is unclear. The V end was cut by 5 bases, the J end by 3 bases, with 16 bases between. The germline gives CDR1 SEHNR, CDR2 FQNEAQ (reference sequence). The CDR3 covers 15 residues. The whole variable domain, filled in from reference TRBV7-9 and TRBJ2-5, reads DTGVSQNPRHKITKRGQNVTFRCDPISEHNRLYWYRQTLGQGPEFLTYFQNEAQLEKSRLLSDRFSAERPKGSFSTLEIQRTEQGDSAMYLCASSTNTGGEETQYFGPGTRLLVL.